Only a few counts were recorded for the clone carrying this TCR beta chain. The V and J ends lost 3 bases and 4 bases, in that order; junction bases with no gene match: 9. The CDR3 totals 15 residues. From germline, CDR1 is DFQATT and CDR2 SNEGSKA (reference sequence). These data come from a study of T-cell memory formation after mild COVID-19. TCR alpha and TCR beta cDNA libraries with sample barcodes and UMIs came from 5'RACE using constant-segment primers. From the 5' RACE reads, TCRdb called clonotypes with MiXCR, one entry per CDR3 protein. The data show approximately 100,000 distinct CDR3 sequences, approximately 15% seen once.

The chain recombines TRBV20-1 with TRBJ2-7; 10 nucleotides align to TRBD1. The TCR was taken from an adult woman who had mild COVID-19 (a few samples of this study predate the infection). Cell type and time point are not known. The source material was PBMCs or a T cell subset sorted from them (not recorded which). The CDR3 loop reads CSARGTGTGDYEQYF. The DNA for the CDR3 is TGCAGTGCTAGGGGTACCGGGACAGGGGATTACGAGCAGTACTTC.